This T cell receptor beta chain derives from a study of T cells in Graves' hyperthyroidism and ophthalmopathy (dated by TCRdb to the late 2010s). In the study overall: To identify TCR V-J signatures that set the groups apart, the researchers used a discovery cohort of 95 to 100 patients, made up of around 42 with Graves' ophthalmopathy and 57 with stable Graves' hyperthyroidism. Prospective prediction of ophthalmopathy was tested in an independent validation cohort consisting of 18 hyperthyroidism patients and approximately 16 patients who later progressed to ophthalmopathy. For training and testing, the 100 patients in the discovery cohort were randomly divided in a 7:3 ratio. In several Graves' hyperthyroidism patients, the study also compared T-cell repertoires from thyroid tissue with T-cell repertoires from blood. Following sampling, methimazole starting at 30 mg daily was given to hyperthyroidism patients, and high-dose intravenous methylprednisolone was given to ophthalmopathy patients. According to the paper, TCR Vbeta CDR3 sequencing was carried out on some 130 peripheral blood samples, which came from 40 to 45 ophthalmopathy, around 74 hyperthyroidism and around 17 progressor patients.

Any patient with an uncontrolled infection, another autoimmune disease, pregnancy or lactation was excluded. Clinical symptoms, serum thyroxine and TRAb, thyroid ultrasound, and orbital computed tomography formed the basis for the diagnoses. Total RNA was extracted with Trizol reagent, and quality was checked on an Agilent 2100 Bioanalyzer. As regards this clonotype: Its antigen remains undetermined. This may arise from a read error, as a much more abundant clone is one base away.

TCR beta CDR3 regions were amplified from RNA transcripts. The first round of RT-PCR for the TCR CDR3 was performed with the HTBI primer set and the Qiagen OneStep RT-PCR kit. Libraries were constructed in a second round of multiplex PCR, after which size selection and purification were carried out. Sequencing of the libraries was done on an Illumina HiSeq2000 using paired-end 100 bp reads. Per the original workflow: SOAPnuke was used to process the raw data, with reads discarded if the reads contained adapters or uncalled bases, had a mean Phred below 15, or lacked an exact constant-primer or identifier match. COPE v1.2.5 was used to merge the high-quality paired reads, and each unique nucleotide sequence was defined as a clonotype. MiTCR v1.1 was used to align the clonotypes against IMGT TRBV, TRBD and TRBJ reference segments. The analysis included only V-J combinations with a frequency above 0.0001, which together covered around 99% of the repertoires. The TCS score was defined as the ratio of F50 (clonal expansion) to E x V (chaos), calculated using BLOSUM62-based TCRdist between CDR3 peptides within each V-J. Welch's t-statistics and random forest reduced approximately 520 V-J features to roughly 13, which were used in a naive Bayes classifier (R e1071). The similarity between thyroid and blood repertoires was quantified using the Morisita-Horn index. TCRdb handled the public reads itself, with Q25 trimming in fastp and clone calling in MiXCR, and kept productive beta chains. Rows with one shared CDR3 protein collapse into an entry with the most common genes and DNA. Here the V and J calls rest on TCRdb's processing, not on the authors' analysis. This sample gives approximately 510,000 distinct CDR3 sequences in total; 46% of them show up just once. The ten most abundant clones make up around 47% of the sample.

CDR1 SGHRS and CDR2 YFSETQ are derived from the germline V gene. V loses 5 bases at its end and J loses 6 bases; junction bases beyond the gene matches: 12. The CDR3 holds 15 amino acids from the cysteine to the phenylalanine. Only CDR3 DNA is held: 45 bases, read in frame from base 1. Study-wide findings and limitations: Most expanded thyroid clonotypes (frequency above 0.001) were also detected in blood, suggesting blood repertoires may reflect thyroid immune responses. A model built on a 13 V-J signature distinguished ophthalmopathy from stable hyperthyroidism, reaching around 87% sensitivity and under 84% specificity in cross-validation and 80%/75% in testing. Sample size was not statistically predetermined, and investigators were not blinded to group allocation. In validation, the model predicted progression to ophthalmopathy a median of about 5.9 months before onset, with about 67% sensitivity and roughly 73% specificity.

What was sequenced was peripheral blood or thyroid tissue (not recorded which). The clonotype originates from an adult woman with Graves' disease, either hyperthyroidism or ophthalmopathy (not recorded which). The chain joins TRBV5-1 to TRBJ2-7; 9 central nucleotides agree with TRBD2. CDR3 region: CASRLGSGTSSEQYF. Read as DNA, the sequence is TGCGCCAGCAGGCTTGGATCTGGGACTAGCAGCGAGCAGTACTTC.